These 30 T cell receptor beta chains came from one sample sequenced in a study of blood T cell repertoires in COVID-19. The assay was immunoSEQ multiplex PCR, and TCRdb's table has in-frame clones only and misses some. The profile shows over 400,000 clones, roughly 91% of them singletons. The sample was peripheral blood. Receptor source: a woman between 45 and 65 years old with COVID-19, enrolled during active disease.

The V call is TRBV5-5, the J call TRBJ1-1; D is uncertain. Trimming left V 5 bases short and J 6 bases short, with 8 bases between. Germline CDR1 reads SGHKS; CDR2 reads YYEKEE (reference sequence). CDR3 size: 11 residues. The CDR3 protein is CASRRVAEAFF. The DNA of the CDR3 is TGTGCCAGCAGGCGCGTAGCTGAAGCTTTCTTT.

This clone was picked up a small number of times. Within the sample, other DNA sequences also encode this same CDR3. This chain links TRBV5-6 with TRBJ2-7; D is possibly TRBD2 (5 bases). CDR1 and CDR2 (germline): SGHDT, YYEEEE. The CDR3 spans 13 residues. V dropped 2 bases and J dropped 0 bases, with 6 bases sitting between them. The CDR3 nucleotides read TGTGCCAGCAGCTTTGGGAGCTCCTACGAGCAGTACTTC. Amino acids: CASSFGSSYEQYF.

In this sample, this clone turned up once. The CDR3 sequence is CASNQRTQNIQYF. CDR3 DNA sequence: TGTGCCAGCAACCAGCGGACGCAAAACATTCAGTACTTC. The chain carries TRBV2 and TRBJ2-4; perhaps TRBD2 as D (5 bases). V was shortened by 7 bases and J by 5 bases, with 12 bases between the two germline ends. This CDR3 has 13 residues. Per germline, CDR1 SNHLY and CDR2 FYNNEI.

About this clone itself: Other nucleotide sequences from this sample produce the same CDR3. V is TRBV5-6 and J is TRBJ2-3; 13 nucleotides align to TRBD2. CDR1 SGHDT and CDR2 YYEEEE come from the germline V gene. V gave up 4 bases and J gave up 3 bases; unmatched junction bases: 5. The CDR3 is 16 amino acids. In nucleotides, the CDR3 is TGTGCCAGCAGCCTGGGACTAGCGGGGTCAACAGATACGCAGTATTTT. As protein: CASSLGLAGSTDTQYF.

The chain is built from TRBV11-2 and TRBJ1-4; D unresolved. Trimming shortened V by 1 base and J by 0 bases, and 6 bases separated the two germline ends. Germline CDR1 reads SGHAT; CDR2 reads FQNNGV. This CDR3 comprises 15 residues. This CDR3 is CASSLGAATNEKLFF. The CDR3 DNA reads TGTGCCAGCAGCTTAGGGGCCGCAACTAATGAAAAACTGTTTTTT.

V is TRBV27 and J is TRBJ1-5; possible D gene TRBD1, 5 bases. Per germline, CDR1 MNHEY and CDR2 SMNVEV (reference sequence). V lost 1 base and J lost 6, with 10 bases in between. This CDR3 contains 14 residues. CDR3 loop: CASSLYGGGQPQHF. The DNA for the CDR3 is TGTGCCAGCAGTTTATATGGGGGGGGTCAGCCCCAGCATTTT.

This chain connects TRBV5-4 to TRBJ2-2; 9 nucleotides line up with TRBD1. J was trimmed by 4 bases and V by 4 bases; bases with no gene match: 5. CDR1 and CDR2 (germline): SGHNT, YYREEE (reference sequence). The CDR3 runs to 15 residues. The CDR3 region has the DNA TGTGCCAGCAGCCTGACAGGGGGTAGCACCGGGGAGCTGTTTTTT. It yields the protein CASSLTGGSTGELFF. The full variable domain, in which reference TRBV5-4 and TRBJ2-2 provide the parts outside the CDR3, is ETGVTQSPTHLIKTRGQQVTLRCSSQSGHNTVSWYQQALGQGPQFIFQYYREEENGRGNFPPRFSGLQFPNYSSELNVNALELDDSALYLCASSLTGGSTGELFFGEGSRLTVL.

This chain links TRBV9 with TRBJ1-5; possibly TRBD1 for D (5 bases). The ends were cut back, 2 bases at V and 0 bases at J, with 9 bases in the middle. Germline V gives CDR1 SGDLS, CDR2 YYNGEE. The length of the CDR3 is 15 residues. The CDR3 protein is CASSVDGHSNQPQHF. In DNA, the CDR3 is TGTGCCAGCAGCGTCGACGGACATAGCAATCAGCCCCAGCATTTT.

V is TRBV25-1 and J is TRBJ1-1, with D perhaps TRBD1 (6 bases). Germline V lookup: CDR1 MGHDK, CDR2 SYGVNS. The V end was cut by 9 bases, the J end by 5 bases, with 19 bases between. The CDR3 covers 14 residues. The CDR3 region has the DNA TGTGCCAGGGACAACGACAGGCGGAGAACTGAAGCTTTCTTT. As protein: CARDNDRRRTEAFF.

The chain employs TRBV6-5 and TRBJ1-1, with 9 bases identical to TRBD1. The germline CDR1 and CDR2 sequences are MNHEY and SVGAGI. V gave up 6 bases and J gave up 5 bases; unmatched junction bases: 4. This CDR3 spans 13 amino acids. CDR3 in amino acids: CASSGQGRTEAFF. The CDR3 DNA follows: TGTGCCAGCAGCGGACAGGGGCGGACTGAAGCTTTCTTT.

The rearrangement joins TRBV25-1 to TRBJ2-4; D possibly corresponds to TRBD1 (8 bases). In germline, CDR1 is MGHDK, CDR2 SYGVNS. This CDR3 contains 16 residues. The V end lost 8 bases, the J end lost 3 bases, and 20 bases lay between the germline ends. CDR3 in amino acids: CASSDGGTGIKNIQYF. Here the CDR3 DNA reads TGTGCCAGCTCAGACGGGGGGACAGGAATCAAAAACATTCAGTACTTC.

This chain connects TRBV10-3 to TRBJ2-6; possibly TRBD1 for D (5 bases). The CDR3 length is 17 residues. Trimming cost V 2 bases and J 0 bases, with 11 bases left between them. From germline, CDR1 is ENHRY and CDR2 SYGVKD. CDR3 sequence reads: CAISEGDSFSGANVLTF. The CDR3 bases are TGTGCCATCAGTGAGGGTGACAGCTTCTCTGGGGCCAACGTCCTGACTTTC.

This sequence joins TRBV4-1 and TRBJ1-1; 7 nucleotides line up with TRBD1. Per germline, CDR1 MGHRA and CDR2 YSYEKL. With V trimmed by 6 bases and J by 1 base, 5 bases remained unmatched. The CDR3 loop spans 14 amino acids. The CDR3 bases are TGCGCCAGCAGAAGGACAGGCCCGAACACTGAAGCTTTCTTT. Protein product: CASRRTGPNTEAFF.

The CDR3 DNA is TGTGCCAGCAGCGTAGATCCAGGGGGAAACTATGGCTACACCTTC. Protein: CASSVDPGGNYGYTF. This sequence joins TRBV9 and TRBJ1-2; 7 bases fit TRBD1. CDR1 is SGDLS, CDR2 YYNGEE, per germline. The CDR3 length is 15 residues. Unmatched junction bases numbered 4, after V lost 0 bases and J lost 2 bases. Using reference TRBV9 and TRBJ1-2 for the parts outside the CDR3, the full variable domain is DSGVTQTPKHLITATGQRVTLRCSPRSGDLSVYWYQQSLDQGLQFLIQYYNGEERAKGNILERFSAQQFPDLHSELNLSSLELGDSALYFCASSVDPGGNYGYTFGSGTRLTVV.

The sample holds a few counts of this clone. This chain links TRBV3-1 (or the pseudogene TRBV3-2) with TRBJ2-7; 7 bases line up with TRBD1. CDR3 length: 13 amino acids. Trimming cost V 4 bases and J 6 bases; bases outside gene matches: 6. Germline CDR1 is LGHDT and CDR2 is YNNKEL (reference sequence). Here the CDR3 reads CASSREGAGEQYF. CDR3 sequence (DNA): TGTGCCAGCAGCCGTGAGGGGGCCGGCGAGCAGTACTTC.

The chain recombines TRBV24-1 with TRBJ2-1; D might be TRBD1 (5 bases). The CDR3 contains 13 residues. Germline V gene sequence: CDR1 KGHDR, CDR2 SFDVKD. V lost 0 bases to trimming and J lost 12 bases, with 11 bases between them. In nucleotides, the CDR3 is TGTGCCACCAGTGATTTGACGCAGGGTAGGCAGTTCTTC. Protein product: CATSDLTQGRQFF.

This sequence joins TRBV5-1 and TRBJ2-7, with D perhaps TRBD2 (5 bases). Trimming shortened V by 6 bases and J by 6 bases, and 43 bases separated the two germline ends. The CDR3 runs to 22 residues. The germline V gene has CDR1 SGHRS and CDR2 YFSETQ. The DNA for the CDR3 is TGCGCCAGCACCAAACCCCCGGGGAGCCGGGCTATAGGAAAGGGAATTCGGGTCGAGCAGTACTTC. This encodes CASTKPPGSRAIGKGIRVEQYF.

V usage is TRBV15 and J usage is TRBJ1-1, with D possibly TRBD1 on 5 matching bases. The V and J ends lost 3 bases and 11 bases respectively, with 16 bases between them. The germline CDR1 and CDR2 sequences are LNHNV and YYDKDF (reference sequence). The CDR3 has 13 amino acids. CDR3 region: CATSRALGGGAFF. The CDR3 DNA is TGTGCCACCAGCAGGGCCCTCGGGGGTGGGGCTTTCTTT.

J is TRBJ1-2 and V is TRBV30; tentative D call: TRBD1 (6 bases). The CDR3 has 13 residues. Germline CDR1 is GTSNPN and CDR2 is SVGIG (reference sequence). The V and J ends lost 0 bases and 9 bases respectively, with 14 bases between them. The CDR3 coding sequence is TGTGCCTGGAGTGTTCAAGGGGGGGCGAGCTACACCTTC. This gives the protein CAWSVQGGASYTF.

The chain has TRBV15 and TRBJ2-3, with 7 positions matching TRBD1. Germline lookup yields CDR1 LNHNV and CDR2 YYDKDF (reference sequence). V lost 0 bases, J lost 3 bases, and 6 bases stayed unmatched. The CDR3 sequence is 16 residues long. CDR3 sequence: CATSREARRGTDTQYF. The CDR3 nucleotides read TGTGCCACCAGCAGAGAAGCGCGCAGGGGGACAGATACGCAGTATTTT.

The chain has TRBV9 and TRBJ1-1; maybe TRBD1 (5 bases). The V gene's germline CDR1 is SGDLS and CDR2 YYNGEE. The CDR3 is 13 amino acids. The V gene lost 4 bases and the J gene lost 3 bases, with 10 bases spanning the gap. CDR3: CASSTTGDTEAFF. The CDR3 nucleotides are TGTGCCAGCAGCACCACGGGGGACACTGAAGCTTTCTTT.

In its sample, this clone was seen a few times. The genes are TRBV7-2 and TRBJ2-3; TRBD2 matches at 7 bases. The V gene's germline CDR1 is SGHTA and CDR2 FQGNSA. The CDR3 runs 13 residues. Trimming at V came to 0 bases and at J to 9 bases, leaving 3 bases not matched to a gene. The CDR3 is CASSLAAGETQYF. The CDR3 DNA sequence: TGTGCCAGCAGCTTAGCGGCGGGAGAGACGCAGTATTTT.

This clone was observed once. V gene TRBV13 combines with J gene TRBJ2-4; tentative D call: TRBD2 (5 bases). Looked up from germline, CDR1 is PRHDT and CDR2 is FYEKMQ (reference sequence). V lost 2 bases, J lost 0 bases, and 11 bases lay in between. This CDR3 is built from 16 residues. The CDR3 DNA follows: TGTGCCAGCAGCTTATCCGGGGATCCAGCCAAAAACATTCAGTACTTC. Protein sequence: CASSLSGDPAKNIQYF.

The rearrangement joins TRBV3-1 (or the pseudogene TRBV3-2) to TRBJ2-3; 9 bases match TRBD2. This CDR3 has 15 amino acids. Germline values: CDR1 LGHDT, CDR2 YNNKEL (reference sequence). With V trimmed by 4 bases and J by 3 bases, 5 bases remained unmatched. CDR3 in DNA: TGTGCCAGCAGCCGTCGACTAGCGGAGACAGATACGCAGTATTTT. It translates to CASSRRLAETDTQYF.

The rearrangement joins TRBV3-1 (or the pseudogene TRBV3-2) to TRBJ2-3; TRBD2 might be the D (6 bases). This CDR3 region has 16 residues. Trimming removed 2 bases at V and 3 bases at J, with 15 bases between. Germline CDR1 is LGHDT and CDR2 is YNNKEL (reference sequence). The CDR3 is CASSQRGTGGTDTQYF. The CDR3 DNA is TGTGCCAGCAGCCAACGAGGGACTGGAGGTACAGATACGCAGTATTTT.

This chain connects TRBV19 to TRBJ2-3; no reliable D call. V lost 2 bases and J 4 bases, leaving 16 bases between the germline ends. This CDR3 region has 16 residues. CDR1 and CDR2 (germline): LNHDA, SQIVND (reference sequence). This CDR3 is CASSITSGGESDTQYF. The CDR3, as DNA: TGTGCCAGTAGTATAACTTCGGGTGGAGAATCAGATACGCAGTATTTT.

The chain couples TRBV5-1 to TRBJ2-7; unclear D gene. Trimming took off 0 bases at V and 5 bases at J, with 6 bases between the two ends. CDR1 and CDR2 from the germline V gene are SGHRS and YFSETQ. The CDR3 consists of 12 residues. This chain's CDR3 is CASSLGANEQYF. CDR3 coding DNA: TGCGCCAGCAGCTTGGGGGCGAACGAGCAGTACTTC.

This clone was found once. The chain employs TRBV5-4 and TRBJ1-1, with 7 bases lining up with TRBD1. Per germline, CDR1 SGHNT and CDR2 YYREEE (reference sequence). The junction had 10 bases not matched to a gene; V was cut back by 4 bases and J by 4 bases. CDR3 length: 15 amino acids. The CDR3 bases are TGTGCCAGCAGCCAGGGCCACAGGGGTGTCACTGAAGCTTTCTTT. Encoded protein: CASSQGHRGVTEAFF.

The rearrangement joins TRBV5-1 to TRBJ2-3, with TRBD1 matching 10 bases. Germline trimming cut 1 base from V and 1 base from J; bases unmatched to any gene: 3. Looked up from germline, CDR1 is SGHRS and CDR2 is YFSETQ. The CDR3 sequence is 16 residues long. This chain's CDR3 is CASSLRGTGGTDTQYF. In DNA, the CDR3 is TGCGCCAGCAGCTTGAGGGGGACAGGGGGCACAGATACGCAGTATTTT.

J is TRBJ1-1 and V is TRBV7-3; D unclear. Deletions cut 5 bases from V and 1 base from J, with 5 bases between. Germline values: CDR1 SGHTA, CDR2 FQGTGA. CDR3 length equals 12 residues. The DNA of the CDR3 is TGTGCCAGCAGCCGGGGGAACACTGAAGCTTTCTTT. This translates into CASSRGNTEAFF.